Listed below are T cell receptor beta chains from one sample, sequenced in a study of Ad26.COV2.S vaccination and SARS-CoV-2 variants. Some clones are missing from TCRdb's copy, which holds only in-frame ones; the method was immunoSEQ multiplex PCR. The table includes some 350,000 clones, about 91% detected once. This sample comprised peripheral blood, obtained after recovery from COVID-19. The receptors stem from a human donor who had recovered from COVID-19. The CDR3 runs from the conserved cysteine through the conserved F or W. A D gene is named only where the DNA matches it firmly. For some rows the clone size is stated as once, few or many, or as a class when expanded; others skip it.

TGTGCCAGCAGCCCATCTCCCGGGACAGGGTCCTACGAGCAGTACTTC,CASSPSPGTGSYEQYF,-,TRBV7-8,16,TRBJ2-7,TRBD1
TGTGCCAGCAGTTTCACAAGAAATCAGCCCCAGCATTTT,CASSFTRNQPQHF,-,TRBV12-3/TRBV12-4,13,TRBJ1-5,-
TGTGCCAGCAGTTATGGACAGGGTAATGAAAAACTGTTTTTT,CASSYGQGNEKLFF,once,TRBV6-5,14,TRBJ1-4,TRBD1
TGTGCCAGCAGCTTAGGGGAGGTCGATGGCTACACCTTC,CASSLGEVDGYTF,few,TRBV7-9,13,TRBJ1-2,-
TGTGCCAGCAGCGAAAGGACAGGGGGGTACGAGCAGTACTTC,CASSERTGGYEQYF,-,TRBV11-2,14,TRBJ2-7,TRBD1
TGTGCCAGCACCCCCGGACAAGTCTATGGCTACACCTTC,CASTPGQVYGYTF,-,TRBV12-3/TRBV12-4,13,TRBJ1-2,-
TGTGCCAGCCGTCGGGGAGACGGCTACACCTTC,CASRRGDGYTF,-,TRBV28,11,TRBJ1-2,-
TGTGCCAGCAGCGTAGCTGGGGGGTACACCATATATTTT,CASSVAGGYTIYF,few,TRBV9,13,TRBJ1-3,-
TGTGCCAGCAGTTCCCTCCTTGGGGGAAGGGACTATGGCTACACCTTC,CASSSLLGGRDYGYTF,-,TRBV28,16,TRBJ1-2,-
TGTGCCAGCAGCCAAGGGGCAGGGGGTGGGAATCAGCCCCAGCATTTT,CASSQGAGGGNQPQHF,few,TRBV3-1/TRBV3-2,16,TRBJ1-5,TRBD1
TGTGCCAGCAGTTACTCGGGGGTAGGGGACCCTACGAAGCAGTACTTC,CASSYSGVGDPTKQYF,-,TRBV6-5,16,TRBJ2-7,-
TGTGCCAGCAGCGAGGGGACAGGGGGTGGTAACTATGGCTACACCTTC,CASSEGTGGGNYGYTF,-,TRBV2,16,TRBJ1-2,TRBD1
TGTGCCAGCGGGGGCATGAGCTCCTACGAGCAGTACTTC,CASGGMSSYEQYF,-,TRBV12-3/TRBV12-4,13,TRBJ2-7,-
TGTGCCAGCAGTTTTTCACGGGGGGGTGAAGCTTTCTTT,CASSFSRGGEAFF,-,TRBV27,13,TRBJ1-1,-
TGTGCCATTGGAAGGGGGGGCTCCTACAATGAGCAGTTCTTC,CAIGRGGSYNEQFF,-,TRBV5-4,14,TRBJ2-1,-
TGTGCCAGTGGGGGATTCACGGAATCTGGAAACACCATATATTTT,CASGGFTESGNTIYF,-,TRBV7-2,15,TRBJ1-3,-
TGTGCCAGCACCTCCGGGACAGCTAGCACAGATACGCAGTATTTT,CASTSGTASTDTQYF,-,TRBV5-4,15,TRBJ2-3,TRBD1
TGTGCCAGCAGTAACAGGGCCGGGGAGCTGTTTTTT,CASSNRAGELFF,-,TRBV6-5,12,TRBJ2-2,-
TGTGCCAGCAGCAAAATGGACAGGGGGTTCAATGAGCAGTTCTTC,CASSKMDRGFNEQFF,-,TRBV21-1,15,TRBJ2-1,-
TGTGCCAGCAGCTCTCTCGCCTGGGGCTCTGGAAACACCATATATTTT,CASSSLAWGSGNTIYF,-,TRBV7-9,16,TRBJ1-3,-
TGTGCCAGCAGTCCCTCGAAAGGGAACGGCTACACCTTC,CASSPSKGNGYTF,-,TRBV6-6,13,TRBJ1-2,-
TGTGCCAGCAGTTACGGGGGTTATGAAAAACTGTTTTTT,CASSYGGYEKLFF,-,TRBV6-6,13,TRBJ1-4,-
TGTGCCAGCAGCCCGCGGGACAGGGTTTCCACCGGGGAGCTGTTTTTT,CASSPRDRVSTGELFF,-,TRBV9,16,TRBJ2-2,TRBD1
TGCAGCGTTGATTTTGGCGAAAAACTGTTTTTT,CSVDFGEKLFF,-,TRBV29-1,11,TRBJ1-4,-
TGTGCCAGCACCCACAGGGGGGTAGAGACCCAGTACTTC,CASTHRGVETQYF,-,TRBV6-6,13,TRBJ2-5,TRBD1
TGTGCCAGCAGCTTCGGGGGTAGCCGTCTCACCGGGGAGCTGTTTTTT,CASSFGGSRLTGELFF,once,TRBV5-4,16,TRBJ2-2,-
TGTGCCAGCAGCCTGCCCGGGACAGGGGTCTACGAGCAGTACTTC,CASSLPGTGVYEQYF,-,TRBV3-1/TRBV3-2,15,TRBJ2-7,TRBD1
TGTGCCAGCAGCCCGAGTCCGGGACGAGAGACCCAGTACTTC,CASSPSPGRETQYF,-,TRBV9,14,TRBJ2-5,-
TGTGCCACTACCGGGACAGGGTTCAATGGCTACACCTTC,CATTGTGFNGYTF,-,TRBV10-3,13,TRBJ1-2,TRBD1
TGTGCCAGCAGCGCGAACGGACTGCCCCAAGAGACCCAGTACTTC,CASSANGLPQETQYF,-,TRBV9,15,TRBJ2-5,-
TGTGCCAGCAGCCTAGGTGGGTTCATAGGGGAGAACACTGAAGCTTTCTTT,CASSLGGFIGENTEAFF,-,TRBV7-2,17,TRBJ1-1,-
TGCGCCAGCATTTCGGACAACGCGCAAGCTTTCTTT,CASISDNAQAFF,few,TRBV5-1,12,TRBJ1-1,-
TGTGCCAGCAGCTTATCGGAGAGACGAATGAACACTGAAGCTTTCTTT,CASSLSERRMNTEAFF,-,TRBV11-2,16,TRBJ1-1,-
TGCGCCAGCAGCCAAGGGGACACCATATATTTT,CASSQGDTIYF,-,TRBV4-1,11,TRBJ1-3,-
TGCAGCGTTGGGGTGACAGCCTACGAGCAGTACTTC,CSVGVTAYEQYF,-,TRBV29-1,12,TRBJ2-7,-
TGTGCCAGCAGCTCCCGGGGGCAAAATTCACCCCTCCACTTT,CASSSRGQNSPLHF,-,TRBV11-3,14,TRBJ1-6,-
TGTGCCAGCAGTACCCAGGGGCTCAATCAGCCCCAGCATTTT,CASSTQGLNQPQHF,few,TRBV2,14,TRBJ1-5,-
TGTGCCAGCAGTCCCTGGACAGGGGGCAATAACATTCAGTACTTC,CASSPWTGGNNIQYF,-,TRBV27,15,TRBJ2-4,TRBD1
TGTGCCGCAGGGGGTAGTTGGACAGATACGCAGTATTTT,CAAGGSWTDTQYF,-,TRBV2,13,TRBJ2-3,TRBD1
TGTGCCAGCAGCCCCGTCGGGGGCCTCGACGAGCAGTACTTC,CASSPVGGLDEQYF,-,TRBV7-9,14,TRBJ2-7,-
TGCGCCAGCAGCTTGTCGTGGGGCGACTACGAGCAGTACTTC,CASSLSWGDYEQYF,-,TRBV5-1,14,TRBJ2-7,-
TGTGCCAGCAGCTTCGCTAGCGGGGGCACCGGGGAGCTGTTTTTT,CASSFASGGTGELFF,few,TRBV7-3,15,TRBJ2-2,TRBD2
TGTGCCAGCAGCCTGGGGACTAGCGGGGCCGAGACCCAGTACTTC,CASSLGTSGAETQYF,-,TRBV3-1/TRBV3-2,15,TRBJ2-5,TRBD2
TGTGCCAGCAGTCCCGGGACAGGGATTCAAAGGGGGGAGCTGTTTTTT,CASSPGTGIQRGELFF,-,TRBV6-2/TRBV6-3,16,TRBJ2-2,TRBD1